This TCR beta chain is drawn from a study of vaccination effects on CD4 cells after COVID-19. Study in general: Participants were vaccinated with two doses of either the BNT162b2 or mRNA-1273 vaccine. Study outcomes and limitations: Cross-reaction with common cold coronaviruses was seen in only 1 of 255 vaccine-induced clones from healthy vaccinees.

This clone showed up just a few times. Its antigen is currently unknown. Ahead of sequencing, the ViraFEST assay grew antigen-specific CD4+ T cells using viral peptide pools. Between days 10 and 11 of culture, CD4+ T cells were separated out. No vaccinee had earlier SARS-CoV-2 infection, and nucleocapsid antibodies were negative. Germline lookup yields CDR1 MNHEY and CDR2 SVGAGI. The CDR3 runs to 13 residues. V shed 7 bases and J shed 5 bases, with 14 bases lying between them. Repertoires were generated with immunoSEQ multiplex PCR, while TCRdb's copy carries only in-frame clones and drops some. The sample yields 50,000 or so clones, about four fifths seen once.

The chain joins TRBV6-5 to TRBJ1-1; tentative D call: TRBD1 (5 bases). This clonotype originated in a human donor who received a COVID-19 vaccine. The sample here was CD4+ T cells from PBMCs cultured with HCoV-OC43 spike peptides, taken before COVID-19 vaccination. The subset was: HCoV-OC43 spike overlapping peptide pool stimulation. CDR3 protein: CASTPGGNTEAFF. In DNA form, the CDR3 reads TGTGCCAGCACCCCGGGGGGTAATACTGAAGCTTTCTTT.